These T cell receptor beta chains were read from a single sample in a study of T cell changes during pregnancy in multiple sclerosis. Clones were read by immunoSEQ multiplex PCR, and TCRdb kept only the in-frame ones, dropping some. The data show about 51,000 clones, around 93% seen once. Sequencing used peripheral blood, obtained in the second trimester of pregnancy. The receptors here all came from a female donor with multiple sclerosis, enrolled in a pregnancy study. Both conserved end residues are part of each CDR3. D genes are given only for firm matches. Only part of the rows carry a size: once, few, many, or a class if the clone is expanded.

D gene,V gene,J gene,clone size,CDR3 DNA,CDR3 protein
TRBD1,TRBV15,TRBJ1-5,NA,TGTGCCACCAGCAGAGATCCACAGGGGGCCAATCAGCCCCAGCATTTT,CATSRDPQGANQPQHF
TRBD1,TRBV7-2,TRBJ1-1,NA,TGTGCCAGCAGCCCAGGGGGGACAGGTAGGACTGAAGCTTTCTTT,CASSPGGTGRTEAFF
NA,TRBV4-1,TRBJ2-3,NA,TGCGCCAGCAGCATGAGTCAGGGCGGGGCCACAGATACGCAGTATTTT,CASSMSQGGATDTQYF
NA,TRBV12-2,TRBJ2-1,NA,TGTGCAAGGGAGGTACAGGGGAAGTCGGAGAATGAGCAGTTCTTC,CAREVQGKSENEQFF
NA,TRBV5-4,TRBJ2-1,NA,TGTGCCAGCAGTCCTCAGGGGTACAATGAGCAGTTCTTC,CASSPQGYNEQFF
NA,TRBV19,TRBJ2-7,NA,TGTGCCAGTAGTATATCTCCTAGACAGGCCTACGAGCAGTACTTC,CASSISPRQAYEQYF
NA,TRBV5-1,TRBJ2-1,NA,TGCGCCAGCAGCATGGAGAGCTCCTACAATGAGCAGTTCTTC,CASSMESSYNEQFF
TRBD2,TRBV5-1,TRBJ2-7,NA,TGCGCCAGCAGCTTGTCGACTAGCGGAACCTACGAGCAGTACTTC,CASSLSTSGTYEQYF
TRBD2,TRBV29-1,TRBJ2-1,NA,TGCAGCGTCAAACGGGGACTAGCAGGTGAGCAGTTCTTC,CSVKRGLAGEQFF
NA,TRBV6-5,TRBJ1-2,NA,TGTGCCAGCAGCGCACATGCTAACTATGGCTACACCTTC,CASSAHANYGYTF
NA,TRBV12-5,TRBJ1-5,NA,TGTGCTAGTGGTTTGCAGCAGGGTGGCCGGGAGCCCCAGCATTTT,CASGLQQGGREPQHF
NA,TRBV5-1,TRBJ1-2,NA,TGCGCCAGCAGCTTGTGGCGGGGGGAGTCTTTACACTATGGCTACACCTTC,CASSLWRGESLHYGYTF
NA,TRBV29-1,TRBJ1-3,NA,TGCAGCGGCAGAACTGGAAACACCATATATTTT,CSGRTGNTIYF
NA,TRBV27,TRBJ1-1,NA,TGTGCCAGCTCTAGTTTGGCGGAAGCTTTCTTT,CASSSLAEAFF
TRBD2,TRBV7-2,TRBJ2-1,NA,TGTGCCAGCAGCTCGGGACTAGCGGACTACAATGAGCAGTTCTTC,CASSSGLADYNEQFF
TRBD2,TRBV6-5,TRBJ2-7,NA,TGTGCCAGCAGTTACTATCCACTAGCGGGAGCCTACGAGCAGTACTTC,CASSYYPLAGAYEQYF
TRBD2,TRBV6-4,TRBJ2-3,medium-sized,TGTGCCAGCAGTCCCGCGGGAGGAGGCACAGATACGCAGTATTTT,CASSPAGGGTDTQYF
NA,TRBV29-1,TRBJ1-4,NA,TGCAGCGTTGAGGGCAGCCCTAATGAAAAACTGTTTTTT,CSVEGSPNEKLFF
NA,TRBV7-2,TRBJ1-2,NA,TGTGCCAGCAGCTCGAAGACTGGGGGCTACACCTTC,CASSSKTGGYTF
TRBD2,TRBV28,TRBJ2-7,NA,TGTGCCAGCAGTTTATGGTCACGGGGATGGACTAGCGGGAGGGGTGAGCAGTACTTC,CASSLWSRGWTSGRGEQYF
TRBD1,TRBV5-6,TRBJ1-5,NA,TGTGCCAGCAGCTCTCGACAGGGGCATCAGCCCCAGCATTTT,CASSSRQGHQPQHF
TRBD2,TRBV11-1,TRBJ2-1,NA,TGTGCCAGCAGCTCCCTAGCGGGAAAGTACAATGAGCAGTTCTTC,CASSSLAGKYNEQFF
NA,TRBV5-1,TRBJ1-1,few,TGCGCCAGCAGCATCGGGGGGACTGAAGCTTTCTTT,CASSIGGTEAFF
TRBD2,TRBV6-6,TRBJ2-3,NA,TGTGCCAGCAGGTTACTAGCGGGAGTTGATACGCAGTATTTT,CASRLLAGVDTQYF
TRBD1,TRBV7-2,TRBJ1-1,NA,TGTGCCAGCAGCCCGAACTTGGGGACAGGGGAAACAGCTTTCTTT,CASSPNLGTGETAFF
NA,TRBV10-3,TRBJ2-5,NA,TGTGCCTCCCAGGGACAAGAGACCCAGTACTTC,CASQGQETQYF
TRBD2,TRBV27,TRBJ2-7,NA,TGTGCCAGCAGACCCGGCCGCGGGAGGCCTGGGGAGCAGTACTTC,CASRPGRGRPGEQYF
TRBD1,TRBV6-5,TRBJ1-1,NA,TGTGCCAGCAGACGGACAGGGGGAACTGAAGCTTTCTTT,CASRRTGGTEAFF
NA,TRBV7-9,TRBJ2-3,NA,TGTGCCAGCAGCTACCCCGGGAAGGAAGGGCAGTATTTT,CASSYPGKEGQYF
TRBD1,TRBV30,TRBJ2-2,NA,TGTGCCTGGAGTGTAGCTGCAGGGGGAACCGGGGAGCTGTTTTTT,CAWSVAAGGTGELFF
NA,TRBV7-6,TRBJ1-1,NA,TGTGCCAGCAGCTCCTTTGACACTGAAGCTTTCTTT,CASSSFDTEAFF
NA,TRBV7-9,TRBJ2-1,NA,TGTGCCAGCAGCTTAAGGGGAACGGGGGGATTAAAGGGGGATGAGCAGTTCTTC,CASSLRGTGGLKGDEQFF
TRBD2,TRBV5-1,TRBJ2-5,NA,TGCGCCAGCAGCTTAGGACTAGCTGAGACCCAGTACTTC,CASSLGLAETQYF
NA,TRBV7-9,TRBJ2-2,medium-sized,TGTGCCAGCAGCTTCCCCGCGGGTGCACCGAACACCGGGGAGCTGTTTTTT,CASSFPAGAPNTGELFF
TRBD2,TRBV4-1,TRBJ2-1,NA,TGCGCCAGCAGCCAAGGAATTGGCGGGAGGGCCGGAGAGTTCTTC,CASSQGIGGRAGEFF